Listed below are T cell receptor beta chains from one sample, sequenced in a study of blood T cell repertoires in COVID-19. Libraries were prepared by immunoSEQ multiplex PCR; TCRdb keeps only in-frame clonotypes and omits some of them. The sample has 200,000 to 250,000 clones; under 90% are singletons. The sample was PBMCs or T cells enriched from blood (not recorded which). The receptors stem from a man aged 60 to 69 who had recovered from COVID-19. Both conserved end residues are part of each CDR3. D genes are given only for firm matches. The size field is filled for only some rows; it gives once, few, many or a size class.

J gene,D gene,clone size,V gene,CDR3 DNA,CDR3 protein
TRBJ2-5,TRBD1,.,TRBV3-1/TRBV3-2,TGTGCCAGCAGCCTACCGGGACAGCAAGAGACCCAGTACTTC,CASSLPGQQETQYF
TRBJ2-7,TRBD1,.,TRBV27,TGTGCCAGCACTACAGGGGGATCTGCCTACGAGCAGTACTTC,CASTTGGSAYEQYF
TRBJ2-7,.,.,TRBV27,TGTGCCAGCAGTTTAGGGCCAGATTACGAGCAGTACTTC,CASSLGPDYEQYF
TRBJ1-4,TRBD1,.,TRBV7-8,TGTGCCAGCAGCTTAGGACAGGGTAATGAAAAACTGTTTTTT,CASSLGQGNEKLFF
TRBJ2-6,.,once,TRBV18,TGTGCCAGCTCACCCAATACATTCGACAGTTCTGGGGCCAACGTCCTGACTTTC,CASSPNTFDSSGANVLTF
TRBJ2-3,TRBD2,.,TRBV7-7,TGTGCTAGCAGCCCAACTAGCGGGGGCGATACAGATACGCAGTATTTT,CASSPTSGGDTDTQYF
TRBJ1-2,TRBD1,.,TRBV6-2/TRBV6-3,TGTGCCAGCAGTCCACAGTCGACAGGGGAAGGCTACACCTTC,CASSPQSTGEGYTF
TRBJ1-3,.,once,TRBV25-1,TGTGCCAGCAGTGAGGCAGGGGGAAACACCATATATTTT,CASSEAGGNTIYF
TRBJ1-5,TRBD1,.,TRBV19,TGTGCCAGTCGGGACAGGGGGTATCAGCCCCAGCATTTT,CASRDRGYQPQHF
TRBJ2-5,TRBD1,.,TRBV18,TGTGCCAGCTCACCAAAACCGGGACAGGGTGTAGAGACCCAGTACTTC,CASSPKPGQGVETQYF
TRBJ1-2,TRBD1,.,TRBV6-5,TGTGCCAGCAGTTACGAGGGGGCGGCTGGCTACACCTTC,CASSYEGAAGYTF
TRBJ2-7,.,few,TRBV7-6,TGTGCCAGCAGCTTGTTGCCCTCAGGGGACGAGCAGTACTTC,CASSLLPSGDEQYF
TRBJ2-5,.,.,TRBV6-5,TGTGCCAGCAGTCCCTGGGAAGCGGCCCAAGAGACCCAGTACTTC,CASSPWEAAQETQYF
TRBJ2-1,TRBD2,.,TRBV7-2,TGTGCCAGCAGCTTAGCGGGGGGGGTCTACAATGAGCAGTTCTTC,CASSLAGGVYNEQFF
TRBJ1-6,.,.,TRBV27,TGTGCCAGCAGTCAGACAGGCTTGTATAATTCACCCCTCCACTTT,CASSQTGLYNSPLHF
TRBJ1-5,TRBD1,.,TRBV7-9,TGTGCCAGCAGCTCGGGACAGACGAATCAGCCCCAGCATTTT,CASSSGQTNQPQHF